This T cell receptor (beta chain) was sequenced for a study of T cell changes during pregnancy in multiple sclerosis (dated by TCRdb to about 2019). About the study as a whole: The study looked at changes in the T cell repertoire across pregnancy in women with multiple sclerosis.

Libraries were constructed by the immunoSEQ multiplex PCR assay. Entries here come from immuneACCESS through TCRdb and include only in-frame sequences with V and J called. Some clones fail to appear in such tables; in the studies checked, an unresolved V gene covers under half of the shortfall, and the cause of the remainder is unknown. The sample table records roughly 110,000 clones; roughly 90% of these occur just once. The ten largest clonotypes hold 1.5% of the sample. Comments on this clone: Its antigen is currently not known. One base away there is no much larger clone; base qualities are not given.

Based on the germline V gene, the CDR1 and CDR2 sequences are SGDLS and YYNGEE. The CDR3 sequence holds 18 residues, the cysteine and phenylalanine included. CDR3 DNA is the only sequence kept; it has 54 bases, read in frame from the first base. The germline V and J ends show losses of 3 bases and 5 bases respectively, and no gene match explains 18 bases of the junction. The sequence joins TRBV9 to TRBJ2-3; TRBD2 lines up with 7 middle nucleotides. This specimen consisted of peripheral blood, obtained in the third trimester of pregnancy. The sequence came from a female donor with multiple sclerosis, enrolled in a pregnancy study. DNA sequence: TGTGCCAGCAGCGGGCGTGGAAAAAGCGGGGAGGGTGGAGATACGCAGTATTTT. Its protein reads: CASSGRGKSGEGGDTQYF. The full variable domain, with segments outside the CDR3 supplied by the reference TRBV9 and TRBJ2-3 proteins, appears as DSGVTQTPKHLITATGQRVTLRCSPRSGDLSVYWYQQSLDQGLQFLIQYYNGEERAKGNILERFSAQQFPDLHSELNLSSLELGDSALYFCASSGRGKSGEGGDTQYFGPGTRLTVL.